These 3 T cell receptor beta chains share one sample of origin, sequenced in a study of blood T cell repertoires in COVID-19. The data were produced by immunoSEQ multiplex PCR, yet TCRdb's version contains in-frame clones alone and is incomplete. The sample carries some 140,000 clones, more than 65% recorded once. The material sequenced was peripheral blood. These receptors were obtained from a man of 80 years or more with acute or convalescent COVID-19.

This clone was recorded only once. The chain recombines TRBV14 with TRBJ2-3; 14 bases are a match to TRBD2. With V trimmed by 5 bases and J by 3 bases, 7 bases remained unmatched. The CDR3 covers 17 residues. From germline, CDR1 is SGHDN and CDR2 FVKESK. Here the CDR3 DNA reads TGTGCCAGCAGCTGGGGACTAGCGGGGGCCGCGACAGATACGCAGTATTTT. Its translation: CASSWGLAGAATDTQYF.

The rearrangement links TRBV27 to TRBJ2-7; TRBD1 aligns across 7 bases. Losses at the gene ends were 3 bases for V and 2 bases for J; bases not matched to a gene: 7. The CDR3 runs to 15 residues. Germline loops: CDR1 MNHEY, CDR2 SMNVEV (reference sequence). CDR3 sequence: CASSFSPGQTYEQYF. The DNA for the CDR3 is TGTGCCAGCAGTTTCTCTCCGGGACAGACCTACGAGCAGTACTTC.

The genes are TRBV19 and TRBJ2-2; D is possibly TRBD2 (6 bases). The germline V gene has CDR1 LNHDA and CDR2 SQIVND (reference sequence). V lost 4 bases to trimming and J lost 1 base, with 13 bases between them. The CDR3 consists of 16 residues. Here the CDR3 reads CASSTRGGWNTGELFF. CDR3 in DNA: TGTGCCAGTAGTACCCGGGGAGGTTGGAACACCGGGGAGCTGTTTTTT.